The subject of this entry is one T cell receptor (beta chain). This clonotype showed up just a few times. Its specific antigen is unknown. Per-base quality was not reported, and no clone a single base away is much larger than it. This sample was included in a study of T-cell reconstitution after alpha-beta-depleted transplantation in children (dated by TCRdb to 2016 to 2017). With regard to the full study: T-cell immune reconstitution after TCRalphabeta/CD19-depleted allogeneic hematopoietic cell transplantation in children was quantitatively tracked in the study by means of TCR repertoire profiling. The paper's findings and limits, for the study overall: The apparently early alphabetaT-cell count recovery about two months after transplant was reportedly dependent on only several hundred rapidly expanded clones derived from non-depleted graft cells. The high TCRbeta diversity at day 60 in some patients was ascribed to recipient T cells and intrathymic progenitors that had survived conditioning. Over the following months the frequencies of hyperexpanded clones went down, and after one year T-cell counts and TCRbeta diversity were mostly credited to newly produced T cells.

Compared with germline, V lacks 5 bases and J lacks 6 bases; bases without a gene match: 11. From its cysteine to its phenylalanine, the CDR3 spans 15 amino acids. Solely the CDR3 DNA is kept, with 45 bases framed from the first base. CDR1 and CDR2, looked up from the germline V gene, are MDHEN and SYDVKM. The sample's treatment or condition label, in plain terms: allogeneic hematopoietic cell transplantation with graft depleted of TCRalphabeta T cells and CD19 B cells. TCRalphabeta/CD19-depleted allogeneic hematopoietic cell grafts were given to the transplant recipients, all of whom were children. Library method: PCR. The sample was run on an Illumina HiSeq 2500. To normalize quantification of the TCRbeta repertoire, the TCR libraries were built with molecular barcoding that relied on unique molecular identifiers. TCRdb redid the processing of the public reads, applying fastp at Q25 and MiXCR, and retained in-frame beta chains. Rows merge per CDR3 protein into single entries with the most common DNA and genes. The sample table shows around 960,000 distinct CDR3 sequences, and about 26% are seen once. Roughly 28% of the sample goes to the ten largest clones.

This material consisted of PBMCs, mostly from graft donor cells, taken 360 days after TCRalphabeta/CD19-depleted stem cell transplant. The chain is made from TRBV28 and TRBJ2-7; TRBD1 matches 9 bases in the middle. This clonotype was obtained from a boy in the first two years of life who had a stem cell transplant for SCID, so the T cells may come from the graft donor. The CDR3 region: CASSVGGTGLGEQYF. The DNA is as follows: TGTGCCAGCAGTGTGGGGGGGACAGGGTTAGGCGAGCAGTACTTC.